Following are 18 T cell receptor delta chains from one sample sequenced in a study of gamma-delta T cells after stem cell transplantation. TCRdb repeated clone calling on the RT-PCR reads with CATT. This table has around 210 delta-chain clones, 3.5% to 5.5% appearing once. Specimen: gamma-delta T cells. These receptors were obtained from a human donor. It is not recorded whose cells these are; they may come from a transplant donor. This table probably holds off-target reads from a library built for another chain.

In its sample, this clone was seen a few times. The rearrangement joins TRDV1 to TRDJ1; 9 bases agree with TRDD3. V lost 4 bases and J lost 1; bases outside the gene matches: 22. Looked up from germline, CDR1 is TSWWSYY and CDR2 is QGS. This CDR3 spans 21 amino acids. The CDR3 sequence is CALGAQAYWGTYTLSTDKLIF. In DNA form, the CDR3 reads TGTGCTCTTGGGGCCCAGGCCTACTGGGGGACCTATACCCTTTCCACCGATAAACTCATCTTT.

This clone came up a few times. The gene calls are TRDV2 and TRDJ4; 11 bases are shared with TRDD3. With 2 bases clipped from V and 1 base from J, the junction kept 2 bases outside the gene matches. The CDR3 length is 14 residues. CDR1 GEAIGNYY and CDR2 EKD come from the germline V gene. CDR3 protein: CACDSTGGYRPLIF. CDR3 sequence (DNA): TGTGCCTGTGACAGTACTGGGGGATACAGACCCCTGATCTTT.

This clone has only a few counts. The chain joins TRDV1 to TRDJ1; weak D call: TRDD3 (8 bases). Trimming pared 1 base from V and 0 bases from J, leaving 33 bases between. This CDR3 has 23 amino acids. Per the germline V gene, CDR1 is TSWWSYY and CDR2 is QGS. The CDR3 region has the DNA TGTGCTCTTGGGGAACCTGGTTCCTACCCACGTACTGGGGGTCCTTCTTACACCGATAAACTCATCTTT. Encoded protein: CALGEPGSYPRTGGPSYTDKLIF.

The chain links TRDV1 to TRDJ2; 7 bases fit TRDD3. This CDR3 contains 14 residues. V lost 0 bases and J lost 5; bases outside the gene matches: 0. CDR1 and CDR2 (germline): TSWWSYY, QGS. CDR3 sequence reads: CALGELGDTAQLFF. CDR3 DNA: TGTGCTCTTGGGGAACTGGGGGATACAGCACAACTCTTCTTT.

On this clone: Other nucleotide sequences in the sample specify the same CDR3. This chain joins TRDV2 and TRDJ1; D perhaps matches TRDD3 (5 bases). The germline V gene encodes CDR1 GEAIGNYY and CDR2 EKD. The CDR3 loop spans 14 amino acids. Deletions cut 0 bases from V and 0 bases from J, with 7 bases between. CDR3 amino acids: CACDTGGYTDKLIF. The CDR3 bases are TGTGCCTGTGACACCGGGGGGTACACCGATAAACTCATCTTT.

The rearrangement links TRDV2 to TRDJ2; 11 positions match TRDD3. Because TCRdb records no J gene, it was assigned here through a match of the DNA to germline. Trimming took 3 bases from V and 4 from J; bases not matched to a gene: 3. The length of the CDR3 is 15 residues. Germline values: CDR1 GEAIGNYY, CDR2 EKD. The CDR3 spells CACDLLGDTTAQLFF. In DNA, the CDR3 is TGTGCCTGTGACCTGCTGGGGGATACGACAGCACAACTCTTCTTT.

In nucleotides, the CDR3 is TGTGCCTGTGACACCGGGGATTTGACAGCACAACTCTTCTTT. Residues: CACDTGDLTAQLFF. The chain carries TRDV2 and TRDJ2; D is possibly TRDD3 (5 bases). Trimming cost V 0 bases and J 1 base, with 5 bases left between them. The CDR3 contains 14 residues. The V gene's germline CDR1 is GEAIGNYY and CDR2 EKD.

This clone was counted between two and nine times. The V gene is TRDV1, the J gene TRDJ2; 8 nucleotides align to TRDD3. The CDR3 spans 23 residues. The germline CDR1 and CDR2 sequences are TSWWSYY and QGS. Trimming cost V 5 bases and J 0 bases; bases outside gene matches: 26. The CDR3 DNA reads as TGTGCTCTTGGGCCACAAAGGTTCTCTCTCGGCCTACGGGGATACCCTTTGACAGCACAACTCTTCTTT. Translating gives CALGPQRFSLGLRGYPLTAQLFF.

This clone appeared a few times. The V call is TRDV1, the J call TRDJ2, with 7 bases fitting TRDD3. The CDR3 contains 20 residues. Trimming at V came to 0 bases and at J to 5 bases, leaving 18 bases not matched to a gene. Germline assignment: CDR1 TSWWSYY and CDR2 QGS. In DNA form, the CDR3 reads TGTGCTCTTGGGGAACTCCCTACCTACTTGGTACTGGGGATCACAGCACAACTCTTCTTT. It yields the protein CALGELPTYLVLGITAQLFF.

The V and J genes are TRDV2 and TRDJ3; 8 bases align to TRDD3. CDR3 length equals 19 residues. Germline V CDR1 and CDR2: GEAIGNYY, EKD. After removal of 6 bases from V and 0 bases from J, the junction contained 12 bases not matched to a gene. The CDR3 is CACWPRGIVGSWDTRQMFF. The CDR3 region has the DNA TGTGCCTGTTGGCCCCGGGGGATAGTCGGCTCCTGGGACACCCGACAGATGTTTTTC.

The table lists this clone with a few counts. The chain combines TRDV1 with TRDJ1; TRDD3 matches at 9 bases. CDR1 and CDR2 from the germline V gene are TSWWSYY and QGS. The V gene end was trimmed by 0 bases and the J gene end by 1 base; junction bases not matched to a gene: 6. CDR3 size: 17 residues. CDR3 DNA sequence: TGTGCTCTTGGGGAACTACGAGGGGGATACTCCACCGATAAACTCATCTTT. Translation gives CALGELRGGYSTDKLIF.

This clone was counted only a few times. The genes are TRDV1 and TRDJ1; 12 bases agree with TRDD3. J lost 10 bases, V lost 2 bases, and 23 bases had no gene match. The CDR3 sequence is 20 residues long. Germline CDR1 TSWWSYY, CDR2 QGS. The CDR3, as DNA: TGTGCTCTTGGGGAAAGGTTTAGTCCTACCTTTACTGGGGGATACCTTGGACTCATCTTT. It translates to CALGERFSPTFTGGYLGLIF.

This clone was observed a handful of times. The J gene is TRDJ1, the V gene TRDV1; 9 nucleotides match TRDD3. The CDR3 is 23 amino acids. Germline CDR1 reads TSWWSYY; CDR2 reads QGS. V lost 0 bases to trimming and J lost 1 base; unmatched junction nucleotides: 24. The CDR3 bases are TGTGCTCTTGGGGAACTACCCCCTACGTCGCCAGGACTACTGGGGGACTCCACCGATAAACTCATCTTT. Its translation is CALGELPPTSPGLLGDSTDKLIF.

The J gene is TRDJ1, the V gene TRDV1; 8 positions match TRDD3. From germline, CDR1 is TSWWSYY and CDR2 QGS. Germline trimming cut 1 base from V and 0 bases from J; bases unmatched to any gene: 13. The CDR3 contains 19 residues. The CDR3 coding sequence is TGTGCTCTTGGGGAACAGGAGGGGATACTACGAAACGACACCGATAAACTCATCTTT. Amino acid sequence: CALGEQEGILRNDTDKLIF.

Only a few counts were recorded for this clone. The same CDR3 arises from other DNA sequences in this sample as well. The V gene is TRDV2, the J gene TRDJ2; TRDD3 matches 10 bases. The CDR3 runs to 14 residues. With V trimmed by 3 bases and J by 5 bases, 2 bases remained unmatched. Per the germline V gene, CDR1 is GEAIGNYY and CDR2 is EKD. The CDR3 loop is CACDLLGDTAQLFF. The CDR3 nucleotides are TGTGCCTGTGACCTACTGGGGGATACAGCACAACTCTTCTTT.

This clone was found a few times. The J gene is TRDJ2, the V gene TRDV1; 7 bases fit TRDD2. The germline gives CDR1 TSWWSYY, CDR2 QGS. V shed 2 bases, J shed 0 bases, and the junction held 9 bases outside the gene matches. The CDR3 loop spans 18 amino acids. The CDR3 reads CALGEWFLRTALTAQLFF. In DNA form, the CDR3 reads TGTGCTCTTGGGGAATGGTTCCTACGTACGGCTTTGACAGCACAACTCTTCTTT.

The chain recombines TRDV2 with TRDJ2; 11 bases are a match to TRDD3. Looked up from germline, CDR1 is GEAIGNYY and CDR2 is EKD. The J segment lost 6 bases and the V segment lost 2 bases, leaving 7 bases of the junction unmatched. The length of the CDR3 is 16 residues. CDR3 sequence (DNA): TGTGCCTGTGACAAACTGGGGGATAATGCGGCAGCACAACTCTTCTTT. Protein sequence: CACDKLGDNAAAQLFF.

The rearrangement joins TRDV2 to TRDJ3, with 10 bases lining up with TRDD3. The V and J ends lost 0 bases and 0 bases, in that order; junction bases with no gene match: 4. CDR1 and CDR2 (germline): GEAIGNYY, EKD. The CDR3 contains 19 residues. CDR3 protein: CACDTGGYAYSWDTRQMFF. In DNA form, the CDR3 reads TGTGCCTGTGACACCGGGGGATACGCGTACTCCTGGGACACCCGACAGATGTTTTTC.